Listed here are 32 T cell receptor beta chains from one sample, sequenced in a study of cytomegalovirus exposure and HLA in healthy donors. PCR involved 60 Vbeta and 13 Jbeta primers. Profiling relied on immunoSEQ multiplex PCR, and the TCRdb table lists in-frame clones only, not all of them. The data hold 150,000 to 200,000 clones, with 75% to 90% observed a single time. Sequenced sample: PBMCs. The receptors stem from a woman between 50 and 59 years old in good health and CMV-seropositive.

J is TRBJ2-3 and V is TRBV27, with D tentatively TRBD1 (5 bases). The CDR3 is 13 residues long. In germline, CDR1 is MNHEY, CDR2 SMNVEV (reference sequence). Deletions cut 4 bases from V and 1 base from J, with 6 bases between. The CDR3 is CASSSRGTDTQYF. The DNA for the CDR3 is TGTGCCAGCAGTTCCAGGGGCACAGATACGCAGTATTTT.

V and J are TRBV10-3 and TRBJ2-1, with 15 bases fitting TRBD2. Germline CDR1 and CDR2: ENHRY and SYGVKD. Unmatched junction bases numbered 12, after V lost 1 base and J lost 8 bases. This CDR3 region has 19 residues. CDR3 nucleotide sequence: TGTGCCATCAGTGAGTGGACTAGCGGGGGGGGTCGGTCTGTCGATGAGCAGTTCTTC. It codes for CAISEWTSGGGRSVDEQFF.

CDR3 region: CARSFGGGGRQYF. The CDR3 DNA follows: TGTGCCAGAAGCTTCGGGGGGGGCGGTCGGCAGTACTTC. V and J are TRBV5-3 and TRBJ2-7; TRBD2 agrees at 8 bases. TRBV5-3 falls under the ORF class, with uncertain function. The CDR3 has 13 residues. Unmatched junction bases numbered 7, after V lost 2 bases and J lost 9 bases.

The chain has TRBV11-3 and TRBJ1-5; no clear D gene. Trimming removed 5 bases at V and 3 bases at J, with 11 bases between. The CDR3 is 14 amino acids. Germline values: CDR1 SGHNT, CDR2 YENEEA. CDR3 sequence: CASSNREDNQPQHF. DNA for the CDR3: TGTGCCAGCAGCAACCGGGAGGACAATCAGCCCCAGCATTTT.

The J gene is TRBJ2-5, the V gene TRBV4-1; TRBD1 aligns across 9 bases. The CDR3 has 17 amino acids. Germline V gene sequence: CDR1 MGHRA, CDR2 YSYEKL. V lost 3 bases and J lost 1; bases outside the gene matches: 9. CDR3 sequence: CASSQDRGFHLQETQYF. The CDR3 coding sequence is TGCGCCAGCAGCCAGGACAGGGGCTTTCACCTCCAAGAGACCCAGTACTTC.

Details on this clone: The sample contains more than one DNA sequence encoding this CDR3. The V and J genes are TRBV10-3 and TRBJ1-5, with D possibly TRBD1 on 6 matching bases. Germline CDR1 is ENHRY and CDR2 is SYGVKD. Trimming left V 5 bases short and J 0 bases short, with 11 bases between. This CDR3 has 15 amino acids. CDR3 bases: TGTGCCATCAGTCGGGACAAATATAGCAATCAGCCCCAGCATTTT. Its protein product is CAISRDKYSNQPQHF.

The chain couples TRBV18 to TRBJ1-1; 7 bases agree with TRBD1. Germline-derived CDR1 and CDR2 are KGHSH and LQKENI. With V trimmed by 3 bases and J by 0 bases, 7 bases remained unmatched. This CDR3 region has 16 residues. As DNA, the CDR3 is TGTGCCAGCTCACCGTCCCCAGGGGGTATGAACACTGAAGCTTTCTTT. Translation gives CASSPSPGGMNTEAFF.

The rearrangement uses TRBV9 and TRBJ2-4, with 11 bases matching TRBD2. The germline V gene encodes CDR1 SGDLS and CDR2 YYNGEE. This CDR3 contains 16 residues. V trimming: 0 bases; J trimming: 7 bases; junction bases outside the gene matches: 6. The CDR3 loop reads CASSVDSGGAGNIQYF. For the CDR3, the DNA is TGTGCCAGCAGCGTAGATAGCGGGGGGGCCGGGAACATTCAGTACTTC. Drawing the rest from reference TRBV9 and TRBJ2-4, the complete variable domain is DSGVTQTPKHLITATGQRVTLRCSPRSGDLSVYWYQQSLDQGLQFLIQYYNGEERAKGNILERFSAQQFPDLHSELNLSSLELGDSALYFCASSVDSGGAGNIQYFGAGTRLSVL.

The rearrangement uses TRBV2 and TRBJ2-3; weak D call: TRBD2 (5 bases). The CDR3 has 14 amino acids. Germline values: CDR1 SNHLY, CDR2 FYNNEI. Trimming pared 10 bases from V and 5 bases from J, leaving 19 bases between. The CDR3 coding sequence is TGTGCCAAAAACAGCCCCCTAGCAAGAGATACGCAGTATTTT. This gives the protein CAKNSPLARDTQYF.

The DNA of the CDR3 is TGCGCCAGCAGCCAAGACTGGGGCAGGCTCGACGAGCAGTACTTC. Residues: CASSQDWGRLDEQYF. The chain joins TRBV4-3 to TRBJ2-7, with TRBD1 as a possible D gene (5 bases). Trimming pared 0 bases from V and 5 bases from J, leaving 14 bases between. Germline V gene sequence: CDR1 LGHNA, CDR2 YSLEER. The CDR3 covers 15 residues.

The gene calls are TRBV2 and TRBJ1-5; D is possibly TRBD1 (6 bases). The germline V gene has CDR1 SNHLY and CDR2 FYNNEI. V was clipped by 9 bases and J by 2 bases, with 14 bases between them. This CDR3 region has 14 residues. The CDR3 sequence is CARSGVDGNQPQHF. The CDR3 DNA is TGTGCCAGATCAGGGGTGGATGGCAATCAGCCCCAGCATTTT.

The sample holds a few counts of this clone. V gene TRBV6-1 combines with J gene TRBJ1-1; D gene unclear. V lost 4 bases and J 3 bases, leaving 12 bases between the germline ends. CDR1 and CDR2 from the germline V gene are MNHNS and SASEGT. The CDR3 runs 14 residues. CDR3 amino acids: CASSVQLGYTEAFF. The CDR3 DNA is TGTGCCAGCAGTGTGCAGCTAGGCTACACTGAAGCTTTCTTT.

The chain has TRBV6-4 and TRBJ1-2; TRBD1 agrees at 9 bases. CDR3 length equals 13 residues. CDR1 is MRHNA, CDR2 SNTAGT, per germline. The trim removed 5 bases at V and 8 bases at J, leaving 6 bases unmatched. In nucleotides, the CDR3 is TGTGCCAGCAGTTGGACAGGGGTGGAGGGCTACACCTTC. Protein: CASSWTGVEGYTF.

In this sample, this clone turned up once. Here the CDR3 reads CASSSGTSGGDEQYF. The CDR3 bases are TGTGCCAGCAGCTCCGGGACTAGCGGGGGAGACGAGCAGTACTTC. The rearrangement joins TRBV5-8 to TRBJ2-7; 14 nucleotides line up with TRBD2. The CDR3 spans 15 residues. V lost 3 bases and J lost 5; bases outside the gene matches: 4. The germline V gene has CDR1 SGHTS and CDR2 YDEGEE. The variable domain in full, with the rest retrieved from reference TRBV5-8 and TRBJ2-7, is EAGVTQSPTHLIKTRGQQATLRCSPISGHTSVYWYQQALGLGLQFLLWYDEGEERNRGNFPPRFSGRQFPNYSSELNVNALELEDSALYLCASSSGTSGGDEQYFGPGTRLTVT.

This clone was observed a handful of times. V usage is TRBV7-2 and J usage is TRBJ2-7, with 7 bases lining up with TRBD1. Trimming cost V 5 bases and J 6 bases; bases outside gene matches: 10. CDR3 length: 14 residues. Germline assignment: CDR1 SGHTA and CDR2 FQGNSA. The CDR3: CASSLVQGNLEQYF. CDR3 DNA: TGTGCCAGCAGCCTTGTACAGGGGAATCTCGAGCAGTACTTC.

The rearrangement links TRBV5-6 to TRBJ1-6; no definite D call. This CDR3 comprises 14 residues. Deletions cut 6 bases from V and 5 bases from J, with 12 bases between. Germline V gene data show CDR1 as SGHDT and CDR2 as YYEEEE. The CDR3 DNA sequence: TGTGCCAGCACCCGGACTGACCATAATTCACCCCTCCACTTT. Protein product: CASTRTDHNSPLHF.

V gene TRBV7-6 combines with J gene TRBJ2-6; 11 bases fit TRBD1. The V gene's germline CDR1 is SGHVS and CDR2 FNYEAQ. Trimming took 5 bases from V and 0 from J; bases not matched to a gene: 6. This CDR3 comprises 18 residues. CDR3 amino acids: CASSLGTGGLSGANVLTF. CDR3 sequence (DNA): TGTGCCAGCAGCCTGGGGACAGGGGGTCTCTCTGGGGCCAACGTCCTGACTTTC.

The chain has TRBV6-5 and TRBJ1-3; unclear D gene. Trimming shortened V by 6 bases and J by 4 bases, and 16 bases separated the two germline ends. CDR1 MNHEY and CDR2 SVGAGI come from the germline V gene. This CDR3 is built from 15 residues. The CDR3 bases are TGTGCCAGCAGGTATCCGGGATTAACCGGAAACACCATATATTTT. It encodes CASRYPGLTGNTIYF.

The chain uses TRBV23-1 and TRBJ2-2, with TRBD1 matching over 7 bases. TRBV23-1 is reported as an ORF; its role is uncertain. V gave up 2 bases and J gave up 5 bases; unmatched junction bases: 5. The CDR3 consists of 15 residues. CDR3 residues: CASSQHTGETGELFF. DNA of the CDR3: TGCGCCAGCAGTCAACACACAGGGGAAACCGGGGAGCTGTTTTTT.

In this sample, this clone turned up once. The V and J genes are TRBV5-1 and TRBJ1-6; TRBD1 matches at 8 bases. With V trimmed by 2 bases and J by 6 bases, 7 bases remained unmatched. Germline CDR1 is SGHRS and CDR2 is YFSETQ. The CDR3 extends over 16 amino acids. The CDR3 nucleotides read TGCGCCAGCAGCTTAACAGGGACAGGACCTAATTCACCCCTCCACTTT. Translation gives CASSLTGTGPNSPLHF.

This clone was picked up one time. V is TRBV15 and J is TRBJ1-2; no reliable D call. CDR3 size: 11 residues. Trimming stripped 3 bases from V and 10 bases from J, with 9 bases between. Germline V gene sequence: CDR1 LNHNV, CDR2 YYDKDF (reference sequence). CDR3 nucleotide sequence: TGTGCCACCAGCAGCGCGAGGATCTACACCTTC. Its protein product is CATSSARIYTF.

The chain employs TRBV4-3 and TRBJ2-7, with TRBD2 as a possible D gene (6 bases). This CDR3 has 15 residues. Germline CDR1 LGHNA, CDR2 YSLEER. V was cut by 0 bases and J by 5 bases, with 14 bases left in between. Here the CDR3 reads CASSQDRFGGDEQYF. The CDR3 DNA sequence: TGCGCCAGCAGCCAAGATCGGTTTGGAGGGGACGAGCAGTACTTC.

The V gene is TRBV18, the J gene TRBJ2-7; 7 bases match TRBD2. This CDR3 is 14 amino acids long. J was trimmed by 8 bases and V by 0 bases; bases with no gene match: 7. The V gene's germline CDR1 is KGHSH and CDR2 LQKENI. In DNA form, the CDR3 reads TGTGCCAGCTCACCACCGGGAGGGGAGGAAAAGCAGTACTTC. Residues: CASSPPGGEEKQYF.

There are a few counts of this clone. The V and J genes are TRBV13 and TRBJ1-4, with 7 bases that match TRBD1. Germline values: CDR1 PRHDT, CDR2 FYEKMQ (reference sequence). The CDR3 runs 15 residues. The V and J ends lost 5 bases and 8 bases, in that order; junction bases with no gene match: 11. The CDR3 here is CASSINRGRGEKLFF. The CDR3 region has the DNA TGTGCCAGCAGCATAAATAGGGGGCGAGGAGAAAAACTGTTTTTT.

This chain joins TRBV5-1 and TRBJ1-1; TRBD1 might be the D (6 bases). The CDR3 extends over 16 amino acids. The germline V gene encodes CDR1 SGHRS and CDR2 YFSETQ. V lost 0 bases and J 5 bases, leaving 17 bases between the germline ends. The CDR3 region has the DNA TGCGCCAGCAGCTTGGCCCTTGGGGGCTTGGGGACTGAAGCTTTCTTT. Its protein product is CASSLALGGLGTEAFF.

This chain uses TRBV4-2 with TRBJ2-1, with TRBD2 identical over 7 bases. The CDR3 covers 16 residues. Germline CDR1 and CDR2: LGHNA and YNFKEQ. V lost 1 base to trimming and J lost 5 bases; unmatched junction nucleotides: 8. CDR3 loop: CASSQVPGGTDNEQFF. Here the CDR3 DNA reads TGTGCCAGCAGCCAAGTCCCCGGGGGGACCGACAATGAGCAGTTCTTC.

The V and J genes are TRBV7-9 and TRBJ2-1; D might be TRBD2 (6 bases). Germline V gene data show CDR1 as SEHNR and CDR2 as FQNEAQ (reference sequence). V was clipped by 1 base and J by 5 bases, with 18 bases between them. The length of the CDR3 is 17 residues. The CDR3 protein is CASSLVVRGMENNEQFF. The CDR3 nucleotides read TGTGCCAGCAGCTTAGTAGTTCGGGGGATGGAAAACAATGAGCAGTTCTTC.

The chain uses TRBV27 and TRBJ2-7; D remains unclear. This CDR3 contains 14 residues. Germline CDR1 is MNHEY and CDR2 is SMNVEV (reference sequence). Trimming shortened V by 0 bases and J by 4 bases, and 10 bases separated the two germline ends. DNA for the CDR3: TGTGCCAGCAGTTTATCCCCAGTACCTTACGAGCAGTACTTC. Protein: CASSLSPVPYEQYF.

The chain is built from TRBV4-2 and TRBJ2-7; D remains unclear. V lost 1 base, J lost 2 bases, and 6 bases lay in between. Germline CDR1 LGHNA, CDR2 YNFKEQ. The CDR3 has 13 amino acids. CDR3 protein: CASSQAGPYEQYF. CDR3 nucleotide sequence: TGTGCCAGCAGCCAAGCAGGTCCCTACGAGCAGTACTTC.

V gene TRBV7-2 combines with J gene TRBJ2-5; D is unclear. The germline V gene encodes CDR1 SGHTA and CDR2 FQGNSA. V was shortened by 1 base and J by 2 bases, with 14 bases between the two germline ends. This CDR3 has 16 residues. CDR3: CASSLDFVNIQETQYF. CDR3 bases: TGTGCCAGCAGCTTAGATTTTGTAAATATACAAGAGACCCAGTACTTC. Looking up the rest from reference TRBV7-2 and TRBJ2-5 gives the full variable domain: GAGVSQSPSNKVTEKGKDVELRCDPISGHTALYWYRQSLGQGLEFLIYFQGNSAPDKSGLPSDRFSAERTGGSVSTLTIQRTQQEDSAVYLCASSLDFVNIQETQYFGPGTRLLVL.

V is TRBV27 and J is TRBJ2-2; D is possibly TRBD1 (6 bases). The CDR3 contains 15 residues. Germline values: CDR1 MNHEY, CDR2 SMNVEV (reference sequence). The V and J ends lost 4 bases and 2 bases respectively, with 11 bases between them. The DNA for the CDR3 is TGTGCCAGCAGTTCACAGGACAGCAACACCGGGGAGCTGTTTTTT. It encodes CASSSQDSNTGELFF.

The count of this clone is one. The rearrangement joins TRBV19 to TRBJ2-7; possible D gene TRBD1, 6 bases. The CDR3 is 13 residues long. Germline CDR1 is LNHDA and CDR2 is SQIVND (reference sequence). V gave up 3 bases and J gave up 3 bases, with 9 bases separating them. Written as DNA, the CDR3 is TGTGCCAGTAGTATCGGGACAAACTACGAGCAGTACTTC. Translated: CASSIGTNYEQYF.